The present T cell receptor beta chain was sequenced within a study of blood T cell repertoires in COVID-19. Trimming cost V 6 bases and J 2 bases, with 16 bases left between them. CDR3 length: 15 residues. Germline V gives CDR1 SGHTA, CDR2 FQGNSA. Using immunoSEQ multiplex PCR, the repertoire was profiled, and TCRdb retains in-frame clones only, with some absent. The data hold approximately 100,000 clones, with 85% observed a single time. This sequence originates from a woman aged 70-85 years with active or convalescent COVID-19. Source material: peripheral blood. This chain links TRBV7-2 with TRBJ2-5; D is perhaps TRBD2 (6 bases). The CDR3 here is CASSTTSGRQETQYF. CDR3 in DNA: TGTGCCAGCAGTACGACCTCAGGGAGGCAAGAGACCCAGTACTTC.